These 13 T cell receptor beta chains came from one sample sequenced in a study of shared clonotypes between healthy human individuals. Sequencing was performed with immunoSEQ multiplex PCR; in TCRdb, only in-frame clones are kept and a portion is missing. The table has 2 million to 2.5 million clones, 90% to 96% seen once; the top ten hold around 0.13%. The sequencing sample was made of naive CD4+ T cells sorted from blood. Documented subset: CD45RA+ positively selected. The receptors stem from a man aged 18 to 30 in good health.

J is TRBJ2-7 and V is TRBV25-1; D not resolved. Trimming stripped 5 bases from V and 6 bases from J, with 17 bases between. Per the germline V gene, CDR1 is MGHDK and CDR2 is SYGVNS. The CDR3 consists of 14 residues. CDR3 sequence: CASSHYTLQPEQYF. The CDR3, as DNA: TGTGCCAGCAGTCACTACACCTTACAGCCCGAGCAGTACTTC.

V and J are TRBV7-2 and TRBJ2-7; D perhaps matches TRBD2 (5 bases). The CDR3 sequence is 14 residues long. Germline V gene lookup returns CDR1 SGHTA and CDR2 FQGNSA. V was cut by 1 base and J by 4 bases, with 11 bases left in between. CDR3 region: CASSLDEGWYEQYF. CDR3 sequence (DNA): TGTGCCAGCAGCTTAGATGAGGGCTGGTACGAGCAGTACTTC.

This sequence joins TRBV2 and TRBJ2-5, with 8 bases matching TRBD1. In germline, CDR1 is SNHLY, CDR2 FYNNEI. The CDR3 extends over 14 amino acids. Germline trimming cut 7 bases from V and 2 bases from J; bases unmatched to any gene: 6. DNA of the CDR3: TGTGCCAGCAAGGGGGACAGGTTACAAGAGACCCAGTACTTC. This sequence encodes CASKGDRLQETQYF. The whole variable domain, filled in from reference TRBV2 and TRBJ2-5, reads EPEVTQTPSHQVTQMGQEVILRCVPISNHLYFYWYRQILGQKVEFLVSFYNNEISEKSEIFDDQFSVERPDGSNFTLKIRSTKLEDSAMYFCASKGDRLQETQYFGPGTRLLVL.

V is TRBV9 and J is TRBJ2-3; possible D gene TRBD2, 6 bases. Germline assignment: CDR1 SGDLS and CDR2 YYNGEE. This CDR3 contains 14 residues. With 0 bases removed from V and 2 bases from J, the gap between germline ends came to 7 bases. The CDR3, as DNA: TGTGCCAGCAGCGTAGGGGGGGTCACAGATACGCAGTATTTT. Protein product: CASSVGGVTDTQYF.

The chain couples TRBV29-1 to TRBJ1-2; D is uncertain. Germline CDR1 reads SQVTM; CDR2 reads ANQGSEA. CDR3 length equals 12 residues. Trimming removed 8 bases at V and 6 bases at J, with 16 bases between. For the CDR3, the DNA is TGCAGCACTGAAGAGGGATGGGATGGCTACACCTTC. Translating it yields CSTEEGWDGYTF.

In regard to this clone: Within the sample, other DNA sequences also encode this same CDR3. V usage is TRBV28 and J usage is TRBJ2-5; no definite D call. This CDR3 is 12 amino acids long. The germline V gene encodes CDR1 MDHEN and CDR2 SYDVKM. The V and J ends lost 2 bases and 5 bases respectively, with 6 bases between them. The CDR3 protein is CASSLLGETQYF. As DNA, the CDR3 is TGTGCCAGCAGTTTACTTGGGGAGACCCAGTACTTC.

This chain joins TRBV6-6 and TRBJ2-5; a weak D match, TRBD1 (6 bases). Trimming shortened V by 6 bases and J by 4 bases, and 18 bases separated the two germline ends. The CDR3 contains 15 residues. From germline, CDR1 is MNHNY and CDR2 SVGAGI (reference sequence). CDR3 region: CASRSQLQGRETQYF. CDR3 sequence (DNA): TGTGCCAGCAGGAGCCAACTACAGGGTAGAGAGACCCAGTACTTC.

Only one count was recorded for this clone. The chain uses TRBV19 and TRBJ2-2; D not resolved. Trimming stripped 5 bases from V and 2 bases from J, with 6 bases between. Germline CDR1 reads LNHDA; CDR2 reads SQIVND (reference sequence). This CDR3 comprises 13 residues. This CDR3 is CASSGLNTGELFF. In DNA form, the CDR3 reads TGTGCCAGTAGTGGGCTTAACACCGGGGAGCTGTTTTTT.

V usage is TRBV30 and J usage is TRBJ1-1; D ambiguous. V shed 8 bases and J shed 5 bases, with 15 bases lying between them. The CDR3 contains 12 residues. CDR1 GTSNPN and CDR2 SVGIG come from the germline V gene (reference sequence). CDR3: CALARRTTEAFF. In nucleotides, the CDR3 is TGTGCCCTAGCTAGGAGGACGACTGAAGCTTTCTTT.

The V gene is TRBV4-3, the J gene TRBJ1-4; 9 bases are a match to TRBD1. CDR1 is LGHNA and CDR2 is YSLEER in the germline V gene. The CDR3 extends over 16 amino acids. The junction had 10 bases not matched to a gene; V was cut back by 4 bases and J by 7 bases. The CDR3 is CASSRNRGLGFEKLFF. The CDR3, as DNA: TGCGCCAGCAGCCGGAACAGGGGGCTGGGGTTTGAAAAACTGTTTTTT.

J is TRBJ2-7 and V is TRBV29-1; TRBD2 aligns across 10 bases. Trimming took 5 bases from V and 3 from J; bases not matched to a gene: 1. Germline values: CDR1 SQVTM, CDR2 ANQGSEA. The CDR3 has 12 amino acids. The DNA of the CDR3 is TGCAGCGTTCTAGCGGGGGACTACGAGCAGTACTTC. This gives the protein CSVLAGDYEQYF.

The CDR3 DNA reads TGCGCCAGCACTGCGACTAGCGGGCGCACAGATACGCAGTATTTT. This codes for CASTATSGRTDTQYF. The chain uses TRBV10-2 and TRBJ2-3; 10 nucleotides align to TRBD2. The ends lost 7 bases at V and 1 base at J; junction bases unmatched: 5. Germline V gene sequence: CDR1 WSHSY, CDR2 SAAADI. The CDR3 spans 15 residues.

The genes are TRBV6-4 and TRBJ1-2; D is possibly TRBD1 (6 bases). Trimming took 6 bases from V and 13 from J, leaving 18 bases between them. This CDR3 is 12 amino acids long. Germline values: CDR1 MRHNA, CDR2 SNTAGT. This CDR3 reads CASREGPGAFTF. CDR3 nucleotides: TGTGCCAGCAGAGAGGGACCGGGGGCCTTCACCTTC.